This T cell receptor (beta chain) was documented in a study of cytomegalovirus exposure and HLA in healthy donors. Points from the study as a whole: In vitro testing confirmed a few CMV-associated chains as specific for CMV antigens.

PCR used 60 Vbeta primers and 13 Jbeta primers. Generated by immunoSEQ multiplex PCR, the TCRdb table keeps only in-frame clones and is missing some. The data show 30,000 to 40,000 clones, more than 80% seen once. Germline assignment: CDR1 SGHRS and CDR2 YFSETQ. The CDR3 contains 15 residues. J lost 5 bases, V lost 4 bases, and 9 bases had no gene match. About this clone itself: Its target is not known.

This sequence joins TRBV5-1 and TRBJ2-5, with 9 bases aligning to TRBD2. The source material was PBMCs. The source is a male donor in good health and CMV-seronegative. CDR3 DNA sequence: TGCGCCAGCAGCGTCTTAGCGGGGGTAGGGGAGACCCAGTACTTC. It encodes CASSVLAGVGETQYF.